The clone carrying this T cell receptor beta chain turned up a few times. Its antigen is not known. This record comes from a study of cytomegalovirus exposure and HLA in healthy donors. Germline V gene sequence: CDR1 MNHEY, CDR2 SVGAGI. This CDR3 has 15 residues. V dropped 5 bases and J dropped 7; count of bases not matched to a gene: 10. Overall study results and limits: It emerged from a later analysis that several of the most significant clusters appeared to be linked to common viral pathogens. For most subjects, TCR beta sequences were reported to predict HLA-A and HLA-B alleles with accuracy.

Vbeta (60) and Jbeta (13) primers were used in the PCR. Produced via immunoSEQ multiplex PCR; TCRdb's table is partial and in-frame only. There are around 110,000 clones in the sample; 50% to 65% occur only once, and less than 9.5% lies in the top ten. Sample: PBMCs. The clonotype comes from a woman between 40 and 50 years old in good health and CMV-seropositive. The chain is built from TRBV6-5 and TRBJ1-2; 10 bases match TRBD1. The CDR3: CASSPLLDRGLGYTF. The CDR3 DNA follows: TGTGCCAGCAGTCCACTTCTCGACAGGGGGCTTGGCTACACCTTC.